These T cell receptor beta chains were read from a single sample in a study of OX40 agonist ivuxolimab in advanced cancers. TCRdb's table, derived via immunoSEQ multiplex PCR, lists solely in-frame clones and lacks some. The sample yields around 67,000 clones, roughly 87% seen once. Material: CD4+ or CD8+ T cells sorted from blood, obtained in a trial of the OX40 agonist ivuxolimab. The receptors were gathered from an adult with an advanced solid tumor such as melanoma, head and neck, liver or kidney cancer. Both conserved end residues are part of each CDR3. Each record gives: clone size, D gene, V gene, J gene, CDR3 DNA, CDR3 protein. A D gene is named only where the DNA matches it firmly. Expanded clones are given a class, and other clones once, few, many or no size at all.

clone size: -; D gene: -; V gene: TRBV18; J gene: TRBJ2-3; CDR3 DNA: TGTGCCAGCTCACCTACCTTAAGCACAGATACGCAGTATTTT; CDR3 protein: CASSPTLSTDTQYF
clone size: -; D gene: TRBD2; V gene: TRBV5-4; J gene: TRBJ2-3; CDR3 DNA: TGTGCCAGCAGCCGTAGCGGGAGTGGGGCAGATACGCAGTATTTT; CDR3 protein: CASSRSGSGADTQYF
clone size: -; D gene: TRBD1; V gene: TRBV4-3; J gene: TRBJ1-4; CDR3 DNA: TGCGCCAGCAGCCAAGTACAGGGGGAAAAACTGTTTTTT; CDR3 protein: CASSQVQGEKLFF
clone size: -; D gene: -; V gene: TRBV21-1; J gene: TRBJ1-4; CDR3 DNA: TGTGCCAGCAGCAAATTATCCCCCCCGAACAGGTGTAATGAAAAACTGTTTTTT; CDR3 protein: CASSKLSPPNRCNEKLFF
clone size: -; D gene: TRBD2; V gene: TRBV15; J gene: TRBJ2-7; CDR3 DNA: TGTGCCACCAGCAGGGAGGCAGGGGGACTAGCGGGTTCCTACGAGCAGTACTTC; CDR3 protein: CATSREAGGLAGSYEQYF
clone size: -; D gene: TRBD1; V gene: TRBV18; J gene: TRBJ1-1; CDR3 DNA: TGTGCCAGCTCACCCTTGACAGGGGAGAACACTGAAGCTTTCTTT; CDR3 protein: CASSPLTGENTEAFF
clone size: -; D gene: TRBD1; V gene: TRBV7-3; J gene: TRBJ1-2; CDR3 DNA: TGTGCCAGCAGCCCCAAGGGACAGGGTTATGGCTACACCTTC; CDR3 protein: CASSPKGQGYGYTF
clone size: -; D gene: -; V gene: TRBV21-1; J gene: TRBJ2-7; CDR3 DNA: TGTGCCAGCAGAGGACAGGGTTCCTACGAGCAGTACTTC; CDR3 protein: CASRGQGSYEQYF
clone size: -; D gene: -; V gene: TRBV7-9; J gene: TRBJ2-7; CDR3 DNA: TGTGCCAGCAGCCCGATGACTACCAACTACGAGCAGTACTTC; CDR3 protein: CASSPMTTNYEQYF
clone size: -; D gene: TRBD1; V gene: TRBV2; J gene: TRBJ1-5; CDR3 DNA: TGTGCCAGCCTGGGACAGGTCAATCAGCCCCAGCATTTT; CDR3 protein: CASLGQVNQPQHF
clone size: few; D gene: TRBD2; V gene: TRBV5-1; J gene: TRBJ2-2; CDR3 DNA: TGCGCCAGCAGCCTTCCAGCGGGGGTCGGGCCCGGGGAGCTGTTTTTT; CDR3 protein: CASSLPAGVGPGELFF
clone size: once; D gene: TRBD2; V gene: TRBV9; J gene: TRBJ2-1; CDR3 DNA: TGTGCCAGCAGCGGGATAGCGGGGCTCAGCTCCTACAATGAGCAGTTCTTC; CDR3 protein: CASSGIAGLSSYNEQFF
clone size: once; D gene: TRBD1; V gene: TRBV19; J gene: TRBJ2-7; CDR3 DNA: TGTGCCAGTAGTGGACAGGGGATTTCCGAGCAGTACTTC; CDR3 protein: CASSGQGISEQYF
clone size: -; D gene: -; V gene: TRBV11-1; J gene: TRBJ1-5; CDR3 DNA: TGTGCCAGCAGCTTAAGTAGGGGCCAGCCCCAGCATTTT; CDR3 protein: CASSLSRGQPQHF
clone size: once; D gene: -; V gene: TRBV21-1; J gene: TRBJ2-3; CDR3 DNA: TGTGCCAGCAGGGCAGAGTCAGGAACGCAGTATTTT; CDR3 protein: CASRAESGTQYF
clone size: -; D gene: TRBD1; V gene: TRBV7-9; J gene: TRBJ2-7; CDR3 DNA: TGTGCCAGCGGTACAGGGGTGATCCCCTACGAGCAGTACTTC; CDR3 protein: CASGTGVIPYEQYF
clone size: -; D gene: -; V gene: TRBV10-2; J gene: TRBJ2-6; CDR3 DNA: TGCGCCAGCAGGAGGGGGGCGCAGTCTGGGGCCAACGTCCTGACTTTC; CDR3 protein: CASRRGAQSGANVLTF
clone size: -; D gene: TRBD1; V gene: TRBV10-1; J gene: TRBJ2-5; CDR3 DNA: TGCGCCAGCAGCCGAGCCGGTAGATTCCGGGACAGGGGGCTTCAAGAGACCCAGTACTTC; CDR3 protein: CASSRAGRFRDRGLQETQYF
clone size: once; D gene: -; V gene: TRBV5-1; J gene: TRBJ2-7; CDR3 DNA: TGCGCCAGCAGCGCGGGCACGGGCTACGAGCAGTACTTC; CDR3 protein: CASSAGTGYEQYF
clone size: -; D gene: -; V gene: TRBV15; J gene: TRBJ2-3; CDR3 DNA: TGTGCCACCAGCAGGTCCCCCTCGATAGATACGCAGTATTTT; CDR3 protein: CATSRSPSIDTQYF
clone size: once; D gene: TRBD1; V gene: TRBV5-1; J gene: TRBJ2-7; CDR3 DNA: TGCGCCAGCAGCCCCCAGGGACAGCACTACGAGCAGTACTTC; CDR3 protein: CASSPQGQHYEQYF
clone size: -; D gene: TRBD1; V gene: TRBV18; J gene: TRBJ1-1; CDR3 DNA: TGTGCCAGCTCACCAGGGACAGGGGACACTGAAGCTTTCTTT; CDR3 protein: CASSPGTGDTEAFF
clone size: -; D gene: -; V gene: TRBV6-6; J gene: TRBJ2-7; CDR3 DNA: TGTGCCAGCAGTTACTCGAGGGGGGGCGAGCAGTACTTC; CDR3 protein: CASSYSRGGEQYF
clone size: -; D gene: TRBD1; V gene: TRBV15; J gene: TRBJ1-1; CDR3 DNA: TGTGCCACCAGGACTGGGACAGGGTGGAACACTGAAGCTTTCTTT; CDR3 protein: CATRTGTGWNTEAFF
clone size: -; D gene: -; V gene: TRBV29-1; J gene: TRBJ1-2; CDR3 DNA: TGCAGCGTTGAAGATTCCGGGGGCTATGGCTACACCTTC; CDR3 protein: CSVEDSGGYGYTF
clone size: -; D gene: -; V gene: TRBV28; J gene: TRBJ1-4; CDR3 DNA: TGTGCCAGCAGTTATATCGATGCCGGGACCAGAGAAAAACTGTTTTTT; CDR3 protein: CASSYIDAGTREKLFF
clone size: -; D gene: -; V gene: TRBV5-1; J gene: TRBJ1-2; CDR3 DNA: TGCGCCAGCAGCTTGCGGGGGGCCGGCTATGGCTACACCTTC; CDR3 protein: CASSLRGAGYGYTF
clone size: -; D gene: -; V gene: TRBV11-2; J gene: TRBJ1-5; CDR3 DNA: TGTGCCAGCAGCTTAAGCAGGGAGCAGCCCCAGCATTTT; CDR3 protein: CASSLSREQPQHF
clone size: -; D gene: -; V gene: TRBV2; J gene: TRBJ2-1; CDR3 DNA: TGTGCCAGCAGACTGGCGGGGAGCTCCTACAATGAGCAGTTCTTC; CDR3 protein: CASRLAGSSYNEQFF
clone size: -; D gene: TRBD1; V gene: TRBV11-3; J gene: TRBJ2-1; CDR3 DNA: TGTGCCAGCAGCTCCGGGGACAGGGACTCCTACAATGAGCAGTTCTTC; CDR3 protein: CASSSGDRDSYNEQFF
clone size: -; D gene: TRBD1; V gene: TRBV7-2; J gene: TRBJ2-7; CDR3 DNA: TGTGCCAGCAGTACCCCCCCCGGACAGGGGGTCGGCTACGAGCAGTACTTC; CDR3 protein: CASSTPPGQGVGYEQYF
clone size: -; D gene: TRBD1; V gene: TRBV5-6; J gene: TRBJ1-1; CDR3 DNA: TGTGCCAGCAGCAACAGGGACAGGGACAAAGCTTTCTTT; CDR3 protein: CASSNRDRDKAFF
clone size: -; D gene: TRBD1; V gene: TRBV19; J gene: TRBJ2-1; CDR3 DNA: TGTGCCAGTAGTCCCCGGGACAGTAACAATGAGCAGTTCTTC; CDR3 protein: CASSPRDSNNEQFF
clone size: -; D gene: -; V gene: TRBV7-9; J gene: TRBJ1-6; CDR3 DNA: TGTGCCAGCAGCTTAGGGGCAGGGTTGTCACCCCTCCACTTT; CDR3 protein: CASSLGAGLSPLHF
clone size: -; D gene: -; V gene: TRBV11-3; J gene: TRBJ2-1; CDR3 DNA: TGTGCCAGCAGCTCGGGGGTGGCGCATGAGCAGTTCTTC; CDR3 protein: CASSSGVAHEQFF
clone size: -; D gene: -; V gene: TRBV18; J gene: TRBJ2-5; CDR3 DNA: TGTGCCAGCTCACCAGTGCAGTCCCAAGAGACCCAGTACTTC; CDR3 protein: CASSPVQSQETQYF
clone size: once; D gene: -; V gene: TRBV6-1; J gene: TRBJ2-2; CDR3 DNA: TGTGCCAGCAGGGGTACAACCCGCCGGGAGCTGTTTTTT; CDR3 protein: CASRGTTRRELFF
clone size: -; D gene: -; V gene: TRBV15; J gene: TRBJ2-6; CDR3 DNA: TGTGCCACCAGCAGAGTCCCCCGTGGAGGTATGACTTTC; CDR3 protein: CATSRVPRGGMTF
clone size: -; D gene: -; V gene: TRBV18; J gene: TRBJ2-2; CDR3 DNA: TGTGCCAGCTACCCCACTATGGCCTCGGGGACCGGGGAGCTGTTTTTT; CDR3 protein: CASYPTMASGTGELFF
clone size: -; D gene: -; V gene: TRBV27; J gene: TRBJ2-7; CDR3 DNA: TGTGCCAGCAGTTCGCATTACGAGCAGTACTTC; CDR3 protein: CASSSHYEQYF
clone size: -; D gene: -; V gene: TRBV9; J gene: TRBJ2-5; CDR3 DNA: TGTGCCAGCAGCGTAGGATCTACTAGCACGGGGGAGACCCAGTACTTC; CDR3 protein: CASSVGSTSTGETQYF
clone size: few; D gene: -; V gene: TRBV7-3; J gene: TRBJ1-1; CDR3 DNA: TGTGCCAGCAGCTTTTCCATGAACACTGAAGCTTTCTTT; CDR3 protein: CASSFSMNTEAFF
clone size: once; D gene: -; V gene: TRBV6-5; J gene: TRBJ1-1; CDR3 DNA: TGTGCCAGCACGAGGCAAATGAACACTGAAGCTTTCTTT; CDR3 protein: CASTRQMNTEAFF
clone size: -; D gene: -; V gene: TRBV7-2; J gene: TRBJ2-7; CDR3 DNA: TGTGCCAGCAGTTCTGGCTTTGGGGGACCCTACGAGCAGTACTTC; CDR3 protein: CASSSGFGGPYEQYF
clone size: once; D gene: -; V gene: TRBV11-2; J gene: TRBJ2-3; CDR3 DNA: TGTGCCAGCACCTCGGGGAGGGGGCGTGGTACGCAGTATTTT; CDR3 protein: CASTSGRGRGTQYF
clone size: -; D gene: -; V gene: TRBV14; J gene: TRBJ1-2; CDR3 DNA: TGTGCCAGCAGCCAAGGCCGGGGCTACACCTTC; CDR3 protein: CASSQGRGYTF